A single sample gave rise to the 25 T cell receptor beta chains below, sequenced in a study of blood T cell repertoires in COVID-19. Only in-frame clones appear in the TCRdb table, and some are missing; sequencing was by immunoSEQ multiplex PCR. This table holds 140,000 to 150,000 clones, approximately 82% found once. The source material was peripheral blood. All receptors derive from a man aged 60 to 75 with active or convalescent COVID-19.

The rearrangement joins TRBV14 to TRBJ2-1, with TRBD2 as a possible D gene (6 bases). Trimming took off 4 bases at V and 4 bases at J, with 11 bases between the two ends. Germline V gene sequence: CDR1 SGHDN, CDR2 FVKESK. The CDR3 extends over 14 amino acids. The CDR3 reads CASSPRDFYNEQFF. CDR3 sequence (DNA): TGTGCCAGCAGCCCCCGGGACTTTTACAATGAGCAGTTCTTC. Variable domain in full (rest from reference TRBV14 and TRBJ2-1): EAGVTQFPSHSVIEKGQTVTLRCDPISGHDNLYWYRRVMGKEIKFLLHFVKESKQDESGMPNNRFLAERTGGTYSTLKVQPAELEDSGVYFCASSPRDFYNEQFFGPGTRLTVL.

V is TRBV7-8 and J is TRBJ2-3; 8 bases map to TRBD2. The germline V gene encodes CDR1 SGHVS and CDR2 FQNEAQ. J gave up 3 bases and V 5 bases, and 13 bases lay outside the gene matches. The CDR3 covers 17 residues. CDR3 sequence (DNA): TGTGCCAGCAGCCCCCGGTGGGTAGCGGGGACTACAGATACGCAGTATTTT. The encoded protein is CASSPRWVAGTTDTQYF.

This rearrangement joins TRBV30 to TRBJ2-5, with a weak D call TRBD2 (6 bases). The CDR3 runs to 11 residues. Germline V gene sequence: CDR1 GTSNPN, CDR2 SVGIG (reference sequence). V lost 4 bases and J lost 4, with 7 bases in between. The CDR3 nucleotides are TGTGCCTGGATAGCGGCAGAGACCCAGTACTTC. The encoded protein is CAWIAAETQYF. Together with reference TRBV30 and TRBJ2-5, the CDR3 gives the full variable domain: SQTIHQWPATLVQPVGSPLSLECTVEGTSNPNLYWYRQAAGRGLQLLFYSVGIGQISSEVPQNLSASRPQDRQFILSSKKLLLSDSGFYLCAWIAAETQYFGPGTRLLVL.

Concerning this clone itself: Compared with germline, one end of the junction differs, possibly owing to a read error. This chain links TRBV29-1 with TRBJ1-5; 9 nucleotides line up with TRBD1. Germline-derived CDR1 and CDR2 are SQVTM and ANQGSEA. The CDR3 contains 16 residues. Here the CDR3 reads CSVSGTGSPGDHPQHF. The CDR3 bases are TGCAGCGTTTCCGGGACAGGGTCCCCCGGAGATCACCCCCAGCATTTT.

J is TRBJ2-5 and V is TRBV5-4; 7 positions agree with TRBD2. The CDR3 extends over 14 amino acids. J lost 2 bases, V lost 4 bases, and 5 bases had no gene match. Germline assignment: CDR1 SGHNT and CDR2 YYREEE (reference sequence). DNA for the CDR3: TGTGCCAGCAGCACGGGGGACTATCAAGAGACCCAGTACTTC. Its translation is CASSTGDYQETQYF.

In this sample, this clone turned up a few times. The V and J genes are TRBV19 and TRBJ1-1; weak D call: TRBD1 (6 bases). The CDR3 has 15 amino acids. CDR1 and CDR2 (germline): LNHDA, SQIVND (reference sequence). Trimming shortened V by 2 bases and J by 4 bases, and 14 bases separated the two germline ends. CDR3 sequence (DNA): TGTGCCAGTAGTATATCTTACAGGGTTGGCACTGAAGCTTTCTTT. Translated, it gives CASSISYRVGTEAFF.

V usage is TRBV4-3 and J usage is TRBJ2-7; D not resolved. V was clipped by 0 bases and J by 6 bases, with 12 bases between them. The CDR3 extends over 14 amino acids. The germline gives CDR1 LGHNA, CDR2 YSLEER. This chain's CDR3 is CASSQDGIAGEQYF. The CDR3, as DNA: TGCGCCAGCAGCCAAGATGGTATAGCCGGCGAGCAGTACTTC.

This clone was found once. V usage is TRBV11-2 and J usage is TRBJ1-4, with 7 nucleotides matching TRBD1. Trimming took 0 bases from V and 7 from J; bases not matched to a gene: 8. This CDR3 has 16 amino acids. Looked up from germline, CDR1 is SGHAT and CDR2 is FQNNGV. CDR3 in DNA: TGTGCCAGCAGCTTAGATGGAGGGGGCTCTAGTGAAAAACTGTTTTTT. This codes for CASSLDGGGSSEKLFF.

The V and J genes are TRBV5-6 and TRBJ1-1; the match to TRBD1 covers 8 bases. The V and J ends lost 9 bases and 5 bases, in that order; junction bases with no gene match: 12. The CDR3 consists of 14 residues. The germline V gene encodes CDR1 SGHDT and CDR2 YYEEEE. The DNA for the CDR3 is TGTGCCACCGGCAAAAGACAGGGGAGGACTGAAGCTTTCTTT. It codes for CATGKRQGRTEAFF.

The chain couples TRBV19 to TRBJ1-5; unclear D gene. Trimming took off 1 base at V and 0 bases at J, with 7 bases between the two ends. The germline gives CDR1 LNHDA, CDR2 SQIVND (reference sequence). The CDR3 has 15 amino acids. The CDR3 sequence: CASSIGQYSNQPQHF. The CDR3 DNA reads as TGTGCCAGTAGTATAGGGCAGTATAGCAATCAGCCCCAGCATTTT.

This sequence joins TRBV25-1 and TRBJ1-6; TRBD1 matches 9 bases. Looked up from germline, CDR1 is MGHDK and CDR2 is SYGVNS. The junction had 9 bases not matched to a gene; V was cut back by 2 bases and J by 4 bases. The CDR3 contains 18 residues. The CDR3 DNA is TGTGCCAGCAGTGAAGGGCGACAGGGGGGACGATATAATTCACCCCTCCACTTT. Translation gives CASSEGRQGGRYNSPLHF.

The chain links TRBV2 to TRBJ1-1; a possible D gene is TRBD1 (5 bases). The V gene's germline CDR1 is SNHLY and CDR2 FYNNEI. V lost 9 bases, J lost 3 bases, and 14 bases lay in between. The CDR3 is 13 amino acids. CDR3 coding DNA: TGTGCCAGTGGGAAGGGGTGGGACACTGAAGCTTTCTTT. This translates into CASGKGWDTEAFF.

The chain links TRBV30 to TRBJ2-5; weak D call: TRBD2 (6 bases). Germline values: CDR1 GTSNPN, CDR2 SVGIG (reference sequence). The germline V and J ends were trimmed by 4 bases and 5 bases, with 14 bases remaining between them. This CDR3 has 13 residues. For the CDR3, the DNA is TGTGCCTGGACTCGGGGGAAGGAGGAGACCCAGTACTTC. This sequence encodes CAWTRGKEETQYF.

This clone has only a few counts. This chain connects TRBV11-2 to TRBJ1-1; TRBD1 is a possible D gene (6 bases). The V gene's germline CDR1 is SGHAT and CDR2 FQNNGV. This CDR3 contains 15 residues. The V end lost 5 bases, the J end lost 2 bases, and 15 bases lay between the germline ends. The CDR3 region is CASSVHRVLNTEAFF. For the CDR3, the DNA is TGTGCCAGCAGCGTCCACAGGGTTCTTAACACTGAAGCTTTCTTT. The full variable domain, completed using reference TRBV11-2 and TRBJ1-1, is EAGVAQSPRYKIIEKRQSVAFWCNPISGHATLYWYQQILGQGPKLLIQFQNNGVVDDSQLPKDRFSAERLKGVDSTLKIQPAKLEDSAVYLCASSVHRVLNTEAFFGQGTRLTVV.

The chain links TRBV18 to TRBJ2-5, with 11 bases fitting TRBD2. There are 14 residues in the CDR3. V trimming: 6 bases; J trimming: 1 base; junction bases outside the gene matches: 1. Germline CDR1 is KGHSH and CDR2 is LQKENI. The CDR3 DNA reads TGTGCCAGCTCCGGGACTAGCGGCCAAGAGACCCAGTACTTC. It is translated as CASSGTSGQETQYF.

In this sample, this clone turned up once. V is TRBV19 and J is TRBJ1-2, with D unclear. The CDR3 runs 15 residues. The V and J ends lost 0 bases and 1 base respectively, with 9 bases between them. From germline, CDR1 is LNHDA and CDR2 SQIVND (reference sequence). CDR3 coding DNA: TGTGCCAGTAGTATAGAGGCAGGCTATAACTATGGCTACACCTTC. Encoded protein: CASSIEAGYNYGYTF.

The CDR3 bases are TGTGCCACCAGTGGCGACAGGCGTAACTATGGCTACACCTTC. It codes for CATSGDRRNYGYTF. The V call is TRBV24-1, the J call TRBJ1-2; TRBD1 might be the D (6 bases). Germline CDR1 and CDR2: KGHDR and SFDVKD. Between the trimmed V and J ends, which lost 5 bases and 1 base, there was a span of 10 bases. The CDR3 has 14 amino acids.

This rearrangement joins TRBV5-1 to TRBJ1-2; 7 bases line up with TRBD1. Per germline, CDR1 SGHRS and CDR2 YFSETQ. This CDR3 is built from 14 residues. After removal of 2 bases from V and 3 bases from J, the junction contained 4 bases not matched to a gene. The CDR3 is CASSLGTADYGYTF. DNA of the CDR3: TGCGCCAGCAGCTTAGGGACAGCAGACTATGGCTACACCTTC.

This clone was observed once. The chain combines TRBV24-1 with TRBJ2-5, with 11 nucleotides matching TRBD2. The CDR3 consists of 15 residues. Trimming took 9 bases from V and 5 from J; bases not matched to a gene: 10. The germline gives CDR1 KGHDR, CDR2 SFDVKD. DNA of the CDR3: TGTGCCACCTCCGCCGTAGCGGGGGGGCGGGAGACCCAGTACTTC. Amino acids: CATSAVAGGRETQYF.

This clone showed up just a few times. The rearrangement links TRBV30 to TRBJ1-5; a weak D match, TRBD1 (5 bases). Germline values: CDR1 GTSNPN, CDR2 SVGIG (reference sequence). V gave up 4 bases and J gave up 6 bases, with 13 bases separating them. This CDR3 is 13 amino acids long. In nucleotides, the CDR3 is TGTGCCTGGAAGGCCGGGGGGGTTCAGCCCCAGCATTTT. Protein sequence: CAWKAGGVQPQHF. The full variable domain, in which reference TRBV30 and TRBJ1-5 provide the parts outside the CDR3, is SQTIHQWPATLVQPVGSPLSLECTVEGTSNPNLYWYRQAAGRGLQLLFYSVGIGQISSEVPQNLSASRPQDRQFILSSKKLLLSDSGFYLCAWKAGGVQPQHFGDGTRLSIL.

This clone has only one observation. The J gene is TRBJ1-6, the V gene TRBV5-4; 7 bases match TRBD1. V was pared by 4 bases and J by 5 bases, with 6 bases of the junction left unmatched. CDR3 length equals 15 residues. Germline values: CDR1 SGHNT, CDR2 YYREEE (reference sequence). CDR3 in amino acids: CASSIDRAHNSPLHF. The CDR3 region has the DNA TGTGCCAGCAGCATTGACAGGGCCCATAATTCACCCCTCCACTTT.

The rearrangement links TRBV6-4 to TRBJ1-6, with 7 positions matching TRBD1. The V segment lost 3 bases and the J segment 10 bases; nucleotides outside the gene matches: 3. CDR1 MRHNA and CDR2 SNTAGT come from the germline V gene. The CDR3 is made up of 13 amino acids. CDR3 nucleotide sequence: TGTGCCAGCAGTGAGGGGGACAGCTCACCCCTCCACTTT. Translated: CASSEGDSSPLHF.

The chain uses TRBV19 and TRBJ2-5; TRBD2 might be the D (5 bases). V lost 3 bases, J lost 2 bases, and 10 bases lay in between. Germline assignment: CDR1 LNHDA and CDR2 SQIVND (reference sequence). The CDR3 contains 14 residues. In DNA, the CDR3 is TGTGCCAGTAGTATGGGAGTTGAACAAGAGACCCAGTACTTC. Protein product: CASSMGVEQETQYF.

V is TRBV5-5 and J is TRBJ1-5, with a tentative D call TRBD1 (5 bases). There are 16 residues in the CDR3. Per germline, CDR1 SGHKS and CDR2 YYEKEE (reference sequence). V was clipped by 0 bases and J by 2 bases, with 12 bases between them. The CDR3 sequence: CASSLERGVGNQPQHF. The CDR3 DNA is TGTGCCAGCAGCTTGGAACGGGGGGTTGGCAATCAGCCCCAGCATTTT.

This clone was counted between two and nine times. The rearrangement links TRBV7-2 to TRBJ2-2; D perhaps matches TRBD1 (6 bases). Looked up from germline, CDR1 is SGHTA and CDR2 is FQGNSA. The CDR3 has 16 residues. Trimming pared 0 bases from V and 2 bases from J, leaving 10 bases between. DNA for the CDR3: TGTGCCAGCAGCTTAGCACTGGACAGTAACACCGGGGAGCTGTTTTTT. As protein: CASSLALDSNTGELFF.